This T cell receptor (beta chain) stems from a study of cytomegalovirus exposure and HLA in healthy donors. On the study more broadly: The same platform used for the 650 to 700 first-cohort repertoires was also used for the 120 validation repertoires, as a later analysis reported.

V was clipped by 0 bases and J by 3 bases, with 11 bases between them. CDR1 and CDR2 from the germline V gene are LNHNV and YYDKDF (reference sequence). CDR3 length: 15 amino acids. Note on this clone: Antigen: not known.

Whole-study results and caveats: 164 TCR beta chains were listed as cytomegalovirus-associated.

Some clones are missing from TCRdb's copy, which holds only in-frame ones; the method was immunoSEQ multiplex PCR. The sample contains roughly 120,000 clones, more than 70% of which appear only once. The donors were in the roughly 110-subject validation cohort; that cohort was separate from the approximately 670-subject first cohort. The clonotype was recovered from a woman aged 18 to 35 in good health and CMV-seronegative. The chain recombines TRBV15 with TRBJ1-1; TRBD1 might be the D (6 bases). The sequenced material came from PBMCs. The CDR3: CATSRDQGRDTEAFF. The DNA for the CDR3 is TGTGCCACCAGCAGAGATCAGGGGCGGGACACTGAAGCTTTCTTT.